These 20 T cell receptor beta chains came from one sample sequenced in a study of cytomegalovirus exposure and HLA in healthy donors (dated by TCRdb to about 2017). Library method: the immunoSEQ multiplex PCR assay. A mixture of 60 forward primers for TCR Vbeta segments and 13 reverse primers for TCR Jbeta segments was used in the multiplex PCR. TCRdb obtained this table from immuneACCESS and retained in-frame rearrangements with V and J assigned. These tables miss some clones; where compared with another copy, unresolved V genes account for less than half of the shortfall, and the remainder is unexplained. This sample has about 160,000 clones in its table, and about 80% of those were observed once. In total, the top ten clones hold about 1.6% of the sample. The sequencing sample was made of PBMCs. The receptors come from a girl aged 10-17 years in good health and CMV-seropositive.

This clone was found many times. This chain connects TRBV13 to TRBJ2-3; D remains unclear. Germline V gene lookup returns CDR1 PRHDT and CDR2 FYEKMQ (reference sequence). V dropped 0 bases and J dropped 7 bases, with 11 bases sitting between them. This CDR3 is built from 14 residues. CDR3 sequence: CASSLGPVHHTQYF. The CDR3 DNA reads as TGTGCCAGCAGCTTAGGGCCAGTGCATCATACGCAGTATTTT.

The CDR3: CASSVAGSTGELFF. CDR3 coding DNA: TGTGCCAGCAGCGTAGCGGGGAGCACCGGGGAGCTGTTTTTT. The chain has TRBV9 and TRBJ2-2; D might be TRBD2 (5 bases). With 0 bases removed from V and 4 bases from J, the gap between germline ends came to 7 bases. Germline CDR1 and CDR2: SGDLS and YYNGEE. CDR3 length equals 14 residues.

The J gene is TRBJ1-5, the V gene TRBV6-5; 7 nucleotides line up with TRBD1. This CDR3 spans 14 amino acids. Germline values: CDR1 MNHEY, CDR2 SVGAGI. V trimming: 6 bases; J trimming: 3 bases; junction bases outside the gene matches: 5. In nucleotides, the CDR3 is TGTGCCAGCAGGTCGGGACAGTCCAATCAGCCCCAGCATTTT. As protein: CASRSGQSNQPQHF.

The rearrangement links TRBV2 to TRBJ2-6; D gene ambiguous. The germline V gene encodes CDR1 SNHLY and CDR2 FYNNEI. This CDR3 has 14 amino acids. Trimming removed 4 bases from V and 4 bases from J, with 8 bases in between. CDR3 region: CASSVVAGANVLTF. CDR3 coding DNA: TGTGCCAGCAGTGTAGTCGCAGGGGCCAACGTCCTGACTTTC.

The rearrangement links TRBV10-3 to TRBJ2-3; 9 positions match TRBD1. Germline loops: CDR1 ENHRY, CDR2 SYGVKD. The length of the CDR3 is 14 residues. Trimming removed 6 bases from V and 2 bases from J; junction bases left unmatched: 3. The CDR3 coding sequence is TGTGCCATCAGGGACAGGGGTGCCACAGATACGCAGTATTTT. Translation: CAIRDRGATDTQYF.

The gene calls are TRBV5-1 and TRBJ1-3, with D possibly being TRBD1 (5 bases). Germline values: CDR1 SGHRS, CDR2 YFSETQ. The length of the CDR3 is 15 residues. Trimming cost V 0 bases and J 4 bases, with 11 bases left between them. DNA of the CDR3: TGCGCCAGCAGCTTGGTAGGGGAAGCAGGAAACACCATATATTTT. This codes for CASSLVGEAGNTIYF. The full variable domain, rest sourced from reference TRBV5-1 and TRBJ1-3, is KAGVTQTPRYLIKTRGQQVTLSCSPISGHRSVSWYQQTPGQGLQFLFEYFSETQRNKGNFPGRFSGRQFSNSRSEMNVSTLELGDSALYLCASSLVGEAGNTIYFGEGSWLTVV.

V is TRBV4-3 and J is TRBJ2-7; possible D gene TRBD2, 5 bases. The germline V and J ends were trimmed by 4 bases and 0 bases, with 16 bases remaining between them. This CDR3 is 16 amino acids long. The V gene's germline CDR1 is LGHNA and CDR2 YSLEER. For the CDR3, the DNA is TGCGCCAGCAGCCTCCAATCAGGACTCTACTCCTACGAGCAGTACTTC. It encodes CASSLQSGLYSYEQYF.

The chain uses TRBV6-1 and TRBJ2-3; possible D gene TRBD2, 5 bases. The CDR3 has 15 amino acids. In germline, CDR1 is MNHNS, CDR2 SASEGT. V was trimmed by 6 bases and J by 5 bases, leaving 18 bases between them. In nucleotides, the CDR3 is TGTGCCAGCAGCGAGGGAGACCGCCAGATAGATACGCAGTATTTT. Its protein is CASSEGDRQIDTQYF.

This chain connects TRBV19 to TRBJ1-1, with 8 bases fitting TRBD1. The ends lost 5 bases at V and 0 bases at J; junction bases unmatched: 11. This CDR3 has 17 amino acids. The germline V gene encodes CDR1 LNHDA and CDR2 SQIVND (reference sequence). DNA for the CDR3: TGTGCCAGTAGTCCAGGGCAGGGACAGGTGATGAACACTGAAGCTTTCTTT. Protein sequence: CASSPGQGQVMNTEAFF.

The chain has TRBV5-1 and TRBJ1-2, with 9 bases that match TRBD1. V dropped 3 bases and J dropped 7; count of bases not matched to a gene: 4. This CDR3 contains 13 residues. Germline values: CDR1 SGHRS, CDR2 YFSETQ. The CDR3 DNA reads as TGCGCCAGCAGCTCACAGGGGGCGCGTGGCTACACCTTC. Its protein product is CASSSQGARGYTF. Full variable domain (outside the CDR3, taken from reference TRBV5-1 and TRBJ1-2): KAGVTQTPRYLIKTRGQQVTLSCSPISGHRSVSWYQQTPGQGLQFLFEYFSETQRNKGNFPGRFSGRQFSNSRSEMNVSTLELGDSALYLCASSSQGARGYTFGSGTRLTVV.

This clone is a singleton in its sample. The V call is TRBV6-5, the J call TRBJ1-3; weak D call: TRBD1 (5 bases). Deletions cut 0 bases from V and 4 bases from J, with 13 bases between. The CDR3 has 16 amino acids. Per the germline V gene, CDR1 is MNHEY and CDR2 is SVGAGI. Here the CDR3 reads CASSYSRGFTGNTIYF. The DNA of the CDR3 is TGTGCCAGCAGTTACTCTAGGGGATTTACGGGAAACACCATATATTTT.

The rearrangement links TRBV6-5 to TRBJ1-5; the match to TRBD1 covers 9 bases. Germline lookup yields CDR1 MNHEY and CDR2 SVGAGI. V was clipped by 4 bases and J by 2 bases; unmatched bases: 3. This CDR3 has 15 amino acids. The CDR3 sequence is CASSWTGAGNQPQHF. CDR3 coding DNA: TGTGCCAGCAGTTGGACAGGGGCTGGCAATCAGCCCCAGCATTTT.

The chain uses TRBV19 and TRBJ2-6; tentatively, D is TRBD2 (5 bases). This CDR3 spans 18 amino acids. V lost 3 bases, J lost 2 bases, and 17 bases lay in between. The V gene's germline CDR1 is LNHDA and CDR2 SQIVND (reference sequence). DNA of the CDR3: TGTGCCAGTAGTATCGCGGGCACCTCTAGAGCTGGGGCCAACGTCCTGACTTTC. It codes for CASSIAGTSRAGANVLTF.

This sequence joins TRBV5-1 and TRBJ2-3, with D possibly matching TRBD2 (6 bases). CDR3 length equals 16 residues. V was shortened by 3 bases and J by 1 base, with 15 bases between the two germline ends. Germline CDR1 SGHRS, CDR2 YFSETQ. The CDR3 spells CASSSVAARGTDTQYF. The CDR3 region has the DNA TGCGCCAGCAGCTCTGTAGCGGCTCGGGGCACAGATACGCAGTATTTT. Full variable domain (outside the CDR3, taken from reference TRBV5-1 and TRBJ2-3): KAGVTQTPRYLIKTRGQQVTLSCSPISGHRSVSWYQQTPGQGLQFLFEYFSETQRNKGNFPGRFSGRQFSNSRSEMNVSTLELGDSALYLCASSSVAARGTDTQYFGPGTRLTVL.

The V call is TRBV5-4, the J call TRBJ1-2, with D uncertain. CDR3 length equals 15 residues. V was shortened by 7 bases and J by 5 bases, with 21 bases between the two germline ends. In germline, CDR1 is SGHNT, CDR2 YYREEE (reference sequence). CDR3 amino acids: CASFILAARTYGYTF. CDR3 sequence (DNA): TGTGCCAGCTTTATTCTGGCGGCTAGGACTTATGGCTACACCTTC.

The V gene is TRBV18, the J gene TRBJ1-1, with 7 bases aligning to TRBD1. The CDR3 runs 15 residues. In germline, CDR1 is KGHSH, CDR2 LQKENI. V lost 3 bases to trimming and J lost 4 bases; unmatched junction nucleotides: 8. The CDR3 bases are TGTGCCAGCTCACCCCCGGGGAGACAGGGCACTGAAGCTTTCTTT. Translating gives CASSPPGRQGTEAFF.

The rearrangement joins TRBV19 to TRBJ2-1, with D tentatively TRBD2 (8 bases). The CDR3 runs 14 residues. V was cut by 4 bases and J by 8 bases, with 15 bases left in between. Per germline, CDR1 LNHDA and CDR2 SQIVND (reference sequence). CDR3 nucleotide sequence: TGTGCCAGTAGTACACCGGGAGGGGGCGATGAGCAGTTCTTC. It codes for CASSTPGGGDEQFF.

The chain employs TRBV18 and TRBJ2-1; 9 nucleotides match TRBD2. The germline V gene encodes CDR1 KGHSH and CDR2 LQKENI. Germline trimming cut 5 bases from V and 6 bases from J; bases unmatched to any gene: 8. The CDR3 totals 15 residues. The CDR3 nucleotides are TGTGCCAGCTCATGGCGGGAGGGCCGGGGCAATGAGCAGTTCTTC. It translates to CASSWREGRGNEQFF.

The rearrangement joins TRBV7-2 to TRBJ2-2; D may be TRBD2 (7 bases). The CDR3 covers 13 residues. CDR1 and CDR2 from the germline V gene are SGHTA and FQGNSA. V was clipped by 3 bases and J by 13 bases, with 15 bases between them. DNA of the CDR3: TGTGCCAGCAGCTTGAGGGGGGGCGGATTGCTGTTTTTT. Protein: CASSLRGGGLLFF. Filled out from reference TRBV7-2 and TRBJ2-2, the complete variable domain reads GAGVSQSPSNKVTEKGKDVELRCDPISGHTALYWYRQSLGQGLEFLIYFQGNSAPDKSGLPSDRFSAERTGGSVSTLTIQRTQQEDSAVYLCASSLRGGGLLFFGEGSRLTVL.

The J gene is TRBJ1-2, the V gene TRBV5-1, with TRBD1 matching over 7 bases. The length of the CDR3 is 15 residues. J gave up 0 bases and V 4 bases, and 6 bases lay outside the gene matches. Per the germline V gene, CDR1 is SGHRS and CDR2 is YFSETQ. This CDR3 is CASSSTGDSNYGYTF. DNA for the CDR3: TGCGCCAGCAGCAGCACAGGGGACTCTAACTATGGCTACACCTTC. Looking up the rest from reference TRBV5-1 and TRBJ1-2 gives the full variable domain: KAGVTQTPRYLIKTRGQQVTLSCSPISGHRSVSWYQQTPGQGLQFLFEYFSETQRNKGNFPGRFSGRQFSNSRSEMNVSTLELGDSALYLCASSSTGDSNYGYTFGSGTRLTVV.